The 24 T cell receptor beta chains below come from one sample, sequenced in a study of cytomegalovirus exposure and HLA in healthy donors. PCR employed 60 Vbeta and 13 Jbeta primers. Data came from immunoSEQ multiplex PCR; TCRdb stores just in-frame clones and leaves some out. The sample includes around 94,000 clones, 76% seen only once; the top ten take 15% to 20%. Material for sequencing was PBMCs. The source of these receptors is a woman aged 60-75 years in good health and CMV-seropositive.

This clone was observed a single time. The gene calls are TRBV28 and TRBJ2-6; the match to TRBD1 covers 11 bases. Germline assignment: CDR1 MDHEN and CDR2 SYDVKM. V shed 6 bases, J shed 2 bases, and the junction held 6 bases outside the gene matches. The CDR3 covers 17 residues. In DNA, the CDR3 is TGTGCCAGCAGGAGGGGACAGGGGGTGCCTGGGGCCAACGTCCTGACTTTC. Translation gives CASRRGQGVPGANVLTF.

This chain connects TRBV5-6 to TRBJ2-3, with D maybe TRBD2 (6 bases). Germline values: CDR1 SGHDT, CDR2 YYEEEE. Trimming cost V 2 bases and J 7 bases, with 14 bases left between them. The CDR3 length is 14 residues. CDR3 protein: CASSFRAGRNTQYF. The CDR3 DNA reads TGTGCCAGCAGCTTTAGGGCGGGAAGGAATACGCAGTATTTT. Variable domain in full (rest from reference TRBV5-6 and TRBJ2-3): DAGVTQSPTHLIKTRGQQVTLRCSPKSGHDTVSWYQQALGQGPQFIFQYYEEEERQRGNFPDRFSGHQFPNYSSELNVNALLLGDSALYLCASSFRAGRNTQYFGPGTRLTVL.

The CDR3 DNA follows: TGTGCCAGCAGCTTAGATACGACAGGGTACAATGAGCAGTTCTTC. Translated: CASSLDTTGYNEQFF. The chain carries TRBV11-3 and TRBJ2-1; 7 nucleotides align to TRBD1. The CDR3 has 15 residues. CDR1 and CDR2 from the germline V gene are SGHNT and YENEEA. V shed 0 bases, J shed 4 bases, and the junction held 3 bases outside the gene matches.

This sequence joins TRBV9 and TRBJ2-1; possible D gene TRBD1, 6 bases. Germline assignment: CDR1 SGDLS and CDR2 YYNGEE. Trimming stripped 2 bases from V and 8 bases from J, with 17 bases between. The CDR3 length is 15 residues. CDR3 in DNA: TGTGCCAGCAGCGTCGGTCAACAGGGTCTGGATGAGCAGTTCTTC. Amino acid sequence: CASSVGQQGLDEQFF.

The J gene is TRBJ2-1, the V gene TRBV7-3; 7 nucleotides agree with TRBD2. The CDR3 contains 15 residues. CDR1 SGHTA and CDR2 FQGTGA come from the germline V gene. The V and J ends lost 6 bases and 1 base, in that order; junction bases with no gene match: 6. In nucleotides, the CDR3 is TGTGCCAGCAGTTTGCGGGGGACGTCCTACAATGAGCAGTTCTTC. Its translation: CASSLRGTSYNEQFF.

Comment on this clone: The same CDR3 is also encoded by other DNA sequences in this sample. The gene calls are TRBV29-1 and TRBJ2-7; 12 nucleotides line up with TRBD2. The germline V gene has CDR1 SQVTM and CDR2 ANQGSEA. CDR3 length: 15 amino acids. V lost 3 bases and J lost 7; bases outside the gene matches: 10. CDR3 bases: TGCAGCGTTGAGATACCTAGCGGGAGGGGCTATGAGCAGTACTTC. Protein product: CSVEIPSGRGYEQYF.

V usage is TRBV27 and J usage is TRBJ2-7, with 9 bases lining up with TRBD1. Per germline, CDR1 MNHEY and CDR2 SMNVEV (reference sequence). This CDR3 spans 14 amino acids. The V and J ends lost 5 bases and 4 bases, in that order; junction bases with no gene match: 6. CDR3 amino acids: CASSPDRGSYEQYF. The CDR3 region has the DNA TGTGCCAGCAGTCCCGACAGGGGGTCGTACGAGCAGTACTTC.

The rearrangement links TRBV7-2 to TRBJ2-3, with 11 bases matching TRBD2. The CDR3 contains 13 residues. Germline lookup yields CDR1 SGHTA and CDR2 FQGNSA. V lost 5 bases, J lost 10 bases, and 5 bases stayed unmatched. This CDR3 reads CASSHRTSGSQYF. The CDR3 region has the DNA TGTGCCAGCAGCCATCGGACTAGCGGGTCGCAGTATTTT. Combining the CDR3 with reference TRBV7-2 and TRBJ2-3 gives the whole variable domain GAGVSQSPSNKVTEKGKDVELRCDPISGHTALYWYRQSLGQGLEFLIYFQGNSAPDKSGLPSDRFSAERTGGSVSTLTIQRTQQEDSAVYLCASSHRTSGSQYFGPGTRLTVL.

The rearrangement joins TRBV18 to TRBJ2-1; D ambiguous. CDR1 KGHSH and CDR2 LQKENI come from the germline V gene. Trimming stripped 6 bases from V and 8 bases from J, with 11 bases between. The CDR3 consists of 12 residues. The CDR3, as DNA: TGTGCCAGCTCTCCCAGTGTCCATGAGCAGTTCTTC. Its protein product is CASSPSVHEQFF.

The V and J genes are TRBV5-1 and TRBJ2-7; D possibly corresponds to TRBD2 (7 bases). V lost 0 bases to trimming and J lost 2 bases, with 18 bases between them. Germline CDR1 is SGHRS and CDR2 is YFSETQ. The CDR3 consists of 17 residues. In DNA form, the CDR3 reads TGCGCCAGCAGCTTGGCCACGTTGGGAGGGGGAGCCTACGAGCAGTACTTC. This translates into CASSLATLGGGAYEQYF. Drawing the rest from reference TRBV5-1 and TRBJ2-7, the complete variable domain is KAGVTQTPRYLIKTRGQQVTLSCSPISGHRSVSWYQQTPGQGLQFLFEYFSETQRNKGNFPGRFSGRQFSNSRSEMNVSTLELGDSALYLCASSLATLGGGAYEQYFGPGTRLTVT.

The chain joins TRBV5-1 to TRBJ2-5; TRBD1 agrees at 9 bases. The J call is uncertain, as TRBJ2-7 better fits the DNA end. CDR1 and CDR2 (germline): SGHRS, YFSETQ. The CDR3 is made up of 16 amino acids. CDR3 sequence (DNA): TGCGCCAGCAGCGGATGGACAGGGGAGGGAATATACGAGCAGTACTTC. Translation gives CASSGWTGEGIYEQYF.

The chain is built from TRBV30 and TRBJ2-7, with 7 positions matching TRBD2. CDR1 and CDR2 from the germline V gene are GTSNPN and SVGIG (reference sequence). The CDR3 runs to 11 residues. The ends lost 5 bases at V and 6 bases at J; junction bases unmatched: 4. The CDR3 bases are TGTGCCTGGCAACTAGCGCGCGAGCAGTACTTC. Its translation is CAWQLAREQYF.

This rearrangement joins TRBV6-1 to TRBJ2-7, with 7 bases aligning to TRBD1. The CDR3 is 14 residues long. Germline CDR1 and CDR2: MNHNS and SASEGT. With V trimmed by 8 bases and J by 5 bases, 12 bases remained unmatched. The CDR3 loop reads CASRSLTGNDEQYF. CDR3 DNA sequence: TGTGCCAGCCGGTCGTTGACAGGGAATGACGAGCAGTACTTC.

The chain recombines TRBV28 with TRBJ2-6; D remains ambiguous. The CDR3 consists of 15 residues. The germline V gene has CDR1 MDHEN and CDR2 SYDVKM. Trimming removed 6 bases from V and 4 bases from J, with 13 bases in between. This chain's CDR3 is CASSPPRSGANVLTF. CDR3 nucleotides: TGTGCCAGCAGCCCCCCCCGGAGCGGGGCCAACGTCCTGACTTTC.

CDR3 loop: CASRTRTGAYNEQFF. CDR3 sequence (DNA): TGTGCCAGCAGGACAAGGACAGGGGCTTACAATGAGCAGTTCTTC. This chain joins TRBV6-5 and TRBJ2-1; 9 bases agree with TRBD1. Germline values: CDR1 MNHEY, CDR2 SVGAGI. The ends lost 6 bases at V and 4 bases at J; junction bases unmatched: 7. This CDR3 spans 15 amino acids.

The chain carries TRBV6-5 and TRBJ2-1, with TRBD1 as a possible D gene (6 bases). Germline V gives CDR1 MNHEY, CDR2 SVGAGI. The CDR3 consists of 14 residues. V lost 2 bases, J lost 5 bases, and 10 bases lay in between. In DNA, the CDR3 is TGTGCCAGCAGTTACCTTGGACAGAACAATGAGCAGTTCTTC. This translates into CASSYLGQNNEQFF.

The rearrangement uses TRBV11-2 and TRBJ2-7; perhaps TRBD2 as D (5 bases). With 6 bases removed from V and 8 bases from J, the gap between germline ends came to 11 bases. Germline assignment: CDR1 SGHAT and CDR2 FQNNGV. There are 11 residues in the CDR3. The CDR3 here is CASRRVWKQYF. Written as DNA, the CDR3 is TGTGCCAGCAGGCGGGTTTGGAAGCAGTACTTC.

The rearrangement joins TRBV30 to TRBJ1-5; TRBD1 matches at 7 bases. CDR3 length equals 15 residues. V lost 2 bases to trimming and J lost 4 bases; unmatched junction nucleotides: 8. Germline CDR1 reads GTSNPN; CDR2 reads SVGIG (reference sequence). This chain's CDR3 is CAWSRVGTANQPQHF. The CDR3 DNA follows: TGTGCCTGGAGTCGGGTGGGGACAGCTAATCAGCCCCAGCATTTT.

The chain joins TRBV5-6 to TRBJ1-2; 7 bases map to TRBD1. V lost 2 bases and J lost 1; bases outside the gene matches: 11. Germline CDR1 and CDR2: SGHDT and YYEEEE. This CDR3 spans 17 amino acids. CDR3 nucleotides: TGTGCCAGCAGCTTCAGAAGCTGGGACAGCATTAACTATGGCTACACCTTC. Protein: CASSFRSWDSINYGYTF. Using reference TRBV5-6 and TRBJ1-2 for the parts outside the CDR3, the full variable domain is DAGVTQSPTHLIKTRGQQVTLRCSPKSGHDTVSWYQQALGQGPQFIFQYYEEEERQRGNFPDRFSGHQFPNYSSELNVNALLLGDSALYLCASSFRSWDSINYGYTFGSGTRLTVV.

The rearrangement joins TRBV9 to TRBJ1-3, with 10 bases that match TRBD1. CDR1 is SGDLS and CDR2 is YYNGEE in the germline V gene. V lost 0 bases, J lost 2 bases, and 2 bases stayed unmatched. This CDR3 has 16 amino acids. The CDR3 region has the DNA TGTGCCAGCAGCGTAGCTGGGACAGGGGCTGGAAACACCATATATTTT. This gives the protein CASSVAGTGAGNTIYF.

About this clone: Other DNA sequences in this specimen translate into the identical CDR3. The CDR3 spells CASSLSWGPYEQYF. The DNA for the CDR3 is TGTGCCAGCAGTTTATCATGGGGCCCCTACGAGCAGTACTTC. The chain combines TRBV27 with TRBJ2-7, with D perhaps TRBD1 (5 bases). Germline V gene lookup returns CDR1 MNHEY and CDR2 SMNVEV (reference sequence). The CDR3 sequence is 14 residues long. V lost 0 bases to trimming and J lost 2 bases, with 8 bases between them.

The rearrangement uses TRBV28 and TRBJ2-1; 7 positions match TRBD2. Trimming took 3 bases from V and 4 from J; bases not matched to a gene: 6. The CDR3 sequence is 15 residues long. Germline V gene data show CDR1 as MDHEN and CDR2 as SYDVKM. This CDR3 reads CASSFRGRGYNEQFF. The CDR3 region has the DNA TGTGCCAGCAGTTTCCGGGGGAGGGGATACAATGAGCAGTTCTTC.

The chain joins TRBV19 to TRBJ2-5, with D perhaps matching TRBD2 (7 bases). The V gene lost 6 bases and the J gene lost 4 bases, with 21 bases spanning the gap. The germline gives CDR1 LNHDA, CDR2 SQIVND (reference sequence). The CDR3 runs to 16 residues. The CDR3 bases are TGTGCCAGTAGCTGGACGAGGGGGGAGGGCCGAGAGACCCAGTACTTC. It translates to CASSWTRGEGRETQYF.

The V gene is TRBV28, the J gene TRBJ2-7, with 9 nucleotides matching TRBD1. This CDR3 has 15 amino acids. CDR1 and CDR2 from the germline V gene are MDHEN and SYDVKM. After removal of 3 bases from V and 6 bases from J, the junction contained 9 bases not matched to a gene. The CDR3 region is CASSFSGDRVIEQYF. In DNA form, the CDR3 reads TGTGCCAGCAGTTTCTCTGGGGACAGGGTAATCGAGCAGTACTTC.